This T cell receptor beta chain was identified in a study of blood T cells in healthy people across ages. General observations from the study: PBMCs went unsorted, and a conclusive naive versus antigen-experienced comparison was therefore prevented.

Turning to this clonotype: The antigen remains unidentified.

The trim removed 1 base at V and 1 base at J, leaving 7 bases unmatched. The length of the CDR3 is 16 residues. Germline V CDR1 and CDR2: MGHRA, YSYEKL. Primers used in a second PCR of about 6 to 11 cycles were a sample-barcoded 5' primer and a J-beta primer mix. Each sample yielded at least 2.5 million CDR3-containing paired-end reads. Via MiXCR, TCRdb re-called the 5' RACE reads, giving one row per CDR3 protein. This repertoire shows hundreds of thousands of distinct CDR3 sequences, about 62% found once; its top ten account for roughly 22%. Material for sequencing was blood. V is TRBV4-1 and J is TRBJ2-7; 7 bases are a match to TRBD1. This sequence originates from a man aged 25-45 years in good health. The CDR3 region is CASSQGQGPSSYEQYF. For the CDR3, the DNA is TGCGCCAGCAGCCAAGGACAGGGCCCCTCGTCCTACGAGCAGTACTTC.